This T cell receptor (beta chain) was found in a study of CD8+ T cells in alopecia areata (dated by TCRdb to 2016 to 2018). As for the study more broadly: The treated patients, all with moderate-to-severe alopecia areata, were enrolled in an open-label pilot trial of oral tofacitinib given at 5 to 10 mg twice daily. Tofacitinib was administered for 6 to 18 months, and 6 months of follow-up off drug were then conducted to assess delayed response and recurrence. To study T cell clonal expansion in alopecia areata, the researchers applied high-throughput TCRbeta sequencing to both the C3H/HeJ mouse model and human patients. Scalp tissue and sorted CD4+ and CD8+ peripheral blood T cells from patchy and totalis/universalis alopecia areata patients and from healthy controls were covered by human TCRbeta sequencing. Tofacitinib-treated patients had biopsies at baseline and at 4 and 24 weeks of treatment, with a later scalp biopsy in several patients. Scalp clonality was compared across normal scalp (n=4), patchy alopecia areata scalp (n=8), and alopecia totalis/universalis scalp (n=8). RNA was extracted with the PAXgene miRNA kit for fixed scalp, the miRNeasy kit for PBMCs, and the RNeasy kit for mouse skin. Amplification of TCRbeta CDR3 regions was done by immunoSEQ multiplex PCR using 35 Vbeta forward primers and 13 Jbeta reverse primers. General study outcomes and caveats: Unlike mouse skin, where gammadelta T cells dominate, normal human skin contains resident alphabeta T cells that get sequenced too, which complicates analysis of the scalp TCR repertoire. TCR sequences shared between patients were less clear than in mice, possibly partly because of HLA diversity in the patient population. Lesional scalp, especially in alopecia totalis/universalis, showed higher clonality and more expanded CD8+ clones than normal scalp, suggesting antigenic drive.

The library was produced with the immunoSEQ multiplex PCR assay. RNA was extracted from all samples and reverse transcribed into cDNA as template for TCR sequencing. First-strand cDNA was synthesized with SuperScript III using a 2:1 mix of oligo-dT and random hexamers. A synthetic immune receptor repertoire was used to measure amplification bias, and any remaining bias was corrected computationally. In the original analysis: After raw reads were preprocessed to remove errors, the CDR3 was defined following IMGT conventions as running from the conserved cysteine to phenylalanine. Clonality was calculated as 1 minus Shannon entropy normalized by log2 of the number of productive unique TCRs. Whether each scalp clone was CD4 or CD8 was inferred by checking scalp TCRbeta sequences against the CD4 and CD8 repertoires from sorted blood. The source is immuneACCESS, and TCRdb retained only in-frame sequences with V and J called. Part of the clones is not carried over; for the studies checked, unresolved V genes explain less than half of this, and the remainder is unexplained. The DNA gave D and trimming, while V, J and clone size come from that table. This sample is represented by 130,000 to 150,000 clones; 40% to 55% of them were singletons. Of the sample, about 1% is held by the ten largest clones.

The time point label, as the study defines it: baseline before oral tofacitinib. Peripheral blood and lesional scalp punch biopsies were obtained from patients with alopecia areata. After PBMCs were isolated by density centrifugation and stained for CD3, CD4 and CD8, a FACSAria was used to sort CD4+ and CD8+ T cells. Trimming removed 5 bases from V and 3 bases from J, leaving 7 bases between the germline ends. Per the germline V gene (reference sequence), GTSNPN is the CDR1 and SVGIG is the CDR2. The CDR3 numbers 12 residues from cysteine through phenylalanine. CDR3 DNA is the only sequence kept; it has 36 bases, read in frame from the first base. This clone was seen a few times. What this receptor recognizes is not known. One base away there is no much larger clone; base qualities are not given.

The chain is assembled from TRBV30 and TRBJ2-2, with the D gene not confidently named. Source: CD4+ T cells sorted from blood, taken at week 0. This clonotype originated in a human donor with alopecia areata. Read as DNA, the sequence is TGTGCCTGGGGCGAGGACACCGGGGAGCTGTTTTTT. It encodes CAWGEDTGELFF.